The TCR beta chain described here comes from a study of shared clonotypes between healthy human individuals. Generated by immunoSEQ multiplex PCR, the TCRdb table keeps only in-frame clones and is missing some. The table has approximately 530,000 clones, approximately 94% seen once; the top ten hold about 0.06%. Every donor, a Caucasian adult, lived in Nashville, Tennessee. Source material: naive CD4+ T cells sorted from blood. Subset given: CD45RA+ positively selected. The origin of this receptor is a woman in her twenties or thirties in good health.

Here the CDR3 DNA reads TGTGCCAGCAGTATCAGATACGAGCAGTACTTC. This encodes CASSIRYEQYF. J is TRBJ2-7 and V is TRBV28; no clear D. This CDR3 is 11 amino acids long. Trimming stripped 5 bases from V and 4 bases from J, with 6 bases between. CDR1 MDHEN and CDR2 SYDVKM come from the germline V gene.